This T cell receptor beta chain was documented in a study of CD8+ T cells in alopecia areata. RNA was extracted and reverse transcribed into cDNA as the sequencing template. Measured with immunoSEQ multiplex PCR; TCRdb has only the in-frame clones, and not every one. The repertoire holds over 150,000 clones, with 56% as singletons. In germline, CDR1 is GTSNPN, CDR2 SVGIG (reference sequence). The CDR3 has 18 residues. V was clipped by 4 bases and J by 0 bases; unmatched bases: 14. The sequencing input was CD8+ T cells sorted from blood. The gene calls are TRBV30 and TRBJ2-3; TRBD1 aligns across 9 bases. The TCR was taken from a human donor in good health. CDR3 in amino acids: CAWTGTGSRISSTDTQYF. The CDR3 bases are TGTGCCTGGACCGGGACAGGGAGCCGTATCTCTAGCACAGATACGCAGTATTTT.